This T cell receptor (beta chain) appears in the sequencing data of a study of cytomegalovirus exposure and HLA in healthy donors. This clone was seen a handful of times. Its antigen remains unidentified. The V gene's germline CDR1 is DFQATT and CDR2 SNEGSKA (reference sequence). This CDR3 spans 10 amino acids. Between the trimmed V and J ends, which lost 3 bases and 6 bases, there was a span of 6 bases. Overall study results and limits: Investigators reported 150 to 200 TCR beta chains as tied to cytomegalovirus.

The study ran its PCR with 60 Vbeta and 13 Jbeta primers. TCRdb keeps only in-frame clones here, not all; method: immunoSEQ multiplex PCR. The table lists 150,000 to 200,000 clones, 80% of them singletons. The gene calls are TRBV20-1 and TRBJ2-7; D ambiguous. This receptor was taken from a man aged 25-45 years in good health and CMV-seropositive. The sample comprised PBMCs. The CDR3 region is CSARSREQYF. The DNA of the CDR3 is TGCAGTGCTAGGAGCCGCGAGCAGTACTTC.